The clone carrying this T cell receptor (beta chain) was counted many times. This specimen comes from a study of early T cells in non-severe SARS-CoV-2 infection. Across the study: The chains were unpaired, and the sequenced material was bulk RNA from unsorted whole blood.

V dropped 4 bases and J dropped 3; count of bases not matched to a gene: 5. The CDR3 consists of 14 residues. From germline, CDR1 is KGHSH and CDR2 LQKENI. Via MiXCR, TCRdb re-called the 5' RACE reads, giving one row per CDR3 protein. The data contain 65,000 to 75,000 distinct CDR3 sequences, 11% of them seen just once; the ten biggest clones take up about 3.8%. The sequencing sample was made of whole blood. This receptor was identified in an adult who was a healthcare worker with PCR-confirmed SARS-CoV-2 infection or an uninfected control (not recorded which). The chain recombines TRBV18 with TRBJ2-5; 7 bases are a match to TRBD1. The CDR3 region is CASSQGQNEETQYF. In DNA form, the CDR3 reads TGTGCCAGCTCACAGGGACAGAATGAAGAGACCCAGTACTTC.